This TCR beta chain was sequenced during a study of blood T cell repertoires in COVID-19. Germline assignment: CDR1 MNHNS and CDR2 SASEGT. Trimming took 2 bases from V and 7 from J, leaving 8 bases between them. The CDR3 runs 13 residues. Measured with immunoSEQ multiplex PCR; TCRdb has only the in-frame clones, and not every one. The table shows about 250,000 clones, with about 80% occurring only once. Sequencing used PBMCs or T cells enriched from blood (not recorded which). This clonotype originated in a middle-aged man who had recovered from COVID-19. The gene calls are TRBV6-1 and TRBJ2-2; D is perhaps TRBD2 (5 bases). CDR3 residues: CASSERGGGELFF. The CDR3 nucleotides read TGTGCCAGCAGTGAAAGAGGAGGCGGGGAGCTGTTTTTT.